These T cell receptor beta chains were read from a single sample in a study of identical twins. TCRdb redid the calling of the 5' RACE reads with MiXCR, one entry per CDR3 protein. Altogether about 240,000 distinct CDR3 sequences are present, more than 9.5% being singletons, with the ten largest covering 4%. The sample also formed part of further work on yellow fever vaccine responses in identical twins.

Sequenced material: memory (CD45RO+) T cells sorted from blood. Receptors originate from a woman aged 18-30 years in good health. CDR3s include the opening cysteine and the closing phenylalanine or tryptophan. The D gene is left open where the match is weak. Not all rows give a size; the values are once, few, many and, for expanded clones, a class.

TRBD2 TRBJ2-2 many TRBV7-9 TGTGCCAGCAGCCCTAGCGGGGGGACCGGGGAGCTGTTTTTT CASSPSGGTGELFF
- TRBJ2-2 few TRBV2 TGTGCCAGCAGTGAGGCCGTCCGGGGGCTGTTTTTT CASSEAVRGLFF
- TRBJ2-6 - TRBV7-9 TGTGCCAGCAGCTTAATGGAGGCTGGGGCCAACGTCCTGACTTTC CASSLMEAGANVLTF
- TRBJ2-2 many TRBV12-3/TRBV12-4 TGTGCCAGCAGTTTAGGGCTTTCCACCGGGGAGCTGTTTTTT CASSLGLSTGELFF
- TRBJ1-1 few TRBV28 TGTGCCAGCAGTTACATTTACAGGGAAAAGGGAGCTTTCTTT CASSYIYREKGAFF
- TRBJ2-3 - TRBV5-6 TGTGCCAGCAGCAGTTCGATAGATACGCAGTATTTT CASSSSIDTQYF
- TRBJ2-3 - TRBV7-9 TGTGCCAGCAGCCGACAGCCGGGAGATACGCAGTATTTT CASSRQPGDTQYF
- TRBJ2-5 many TRBV5-1 TGCGCCAGCAGCTTGGTTTTGTCTCCTGCTGAGAAGACCCAGTACTTC CASSLVLSPAEKTQYF
- TRBJ1-2 many TRBV28 TGTGCCAGCAGCGAGGACCGAAACTATGGCTACACCTTC CASSEDRNYGYTF
TRBD2 TRBJ2-7 few TRBV20-1 TGCAGTGCTAGAGATCTAGCGGACCTCTACGAGCAGTACTTC CSARDLADLYEQYF
- TRBJ2-1 few TRBV11-2 TGTGCCAGCAGCCCCTACGACAGCCCCAACTCCTACAATGAGCAGTTCTTC CASSPYDSPNSYNEQFF
- TRBJ2-7 few TRBV11-2 TGTGCCAGCAGCCTTCACTACGAGCAGTACTTC CASSLHYEQYF
- TRBJ2-7 - TRBV21-1 TGTGCCAGCAATCACGGAGGACTTGTAAATGGGGAGCAGTACTTC CASNHGGLVNGEQYF
- TRBJ1-3 many TRBV3-1 TGTGCCAGCACCTCGGTCGCAGGGACCTCTGGAAACACCATATATTTT CASTSVAGTSGNTIYF
- TRBJ1-5 - TRBV4-3 TGCGCCAGCAGCCAAGATCTGCCCGGGAAGGTCGGCAATCAGCCCCAGCATTTT CASSQDLPGKVGNQPQHF
- TRBJ2-2 - TRBV11-1 TGTGCCAGCAGCACAAAAAACCGTGGACACCTAGAGAACACCGGGGAGCTGTTTTTT CASSTKNRGHLENTGELFF
- TRBJ2-5 - TRBV3-1 TGTGCCAGCAGCCAAGAATTGACTCCCGGAGGCCAAGAGACCCAGTACTTC CASSQELTPGGQETQYF
TRBD1 TRBJ2-7 few TRBV3-1 TGTGCCAGCAGCCAAGGGGGCTCTGGACAGGGGGCATACGAGCAGTACTTC CASSQGGSGQGAYEQYF
- TRBJ2-2 - TRBV2 TGTGCCAGCAGTGATGTGGGATCGAACACCGGGGAGCTGTTTTTT CASSDVGSNTGELFF
TRBD2 TRBJ2-3 - TRBV2 TGTGCCAGCATTTTCCTAGCGGGGGGCTCAACAGATACGCAGTATTTT CASIFLAGGSTDTQYF
TRBD2 TRBJ2-3 few TRBV20-1 TGCAGTGCTGCAGCGGGGGGCACAGATACGCAGTATTTT CSAAAGGTDTQYF
- TRBJ2-1 - TRBV3-1 TGTGCCAGCAGCCCCTTTTCCAGGGCGAGTAGAAATGAGCAGTTCTTC CASSPFSRASRNEQFF
TRBD1 TRBJ2-1 few TRBV5-1 TGCGCCAGCAGCACAGGGGGCTACAATGAGCAGTTCTTC CASSTGGYNEQFF
- TRBJ2-1 many TRBV5-1 TGCGCCAGCAGCTTGCTCGGGACGACCCTCTCCTACAATGAGCAGTTCTTC CASSLLGTTLSYNEQFF
- TRBJ1-6 few TRBV3-1 TGTGCCAGCAGCCACTCGGGGCACAATTCACCCCTCCACTTT CASSHSGHNSPLHF
TRBD1 TRBJ1-1 - TRBV7-2 TGTGCCAGCAGCTTAGACGGACAGGGTCAAACTGAAGCTTTCTTT CASSLDGQGQTEAFF
- TRBJ2-3 - TRBV11-3 TGTGCCAGCAGCTTAGGTTCAGCGGGCACAGATACGCAGTATTTT CASSLGSAGTDTQYF
- TRBJ2-2 few TRBV6-1 TGTGCCAGCAGTAGGGGGGCGAGCCGTACGAACACCGGGGAGCTGTTTTTT CASSRGASRTNTGELFF
TRBD2 TRBJ2-2 few TRBV25-1 TGTGCCAGCAGCACAATAGCGGGATCTAACACCGGGGAGCTGTTTTTT CASSTIAGSNTGELFF
TRBD1 TRBJ2-7 - TRBV11-2 TGTGCCAGCAGCTCTAATGGGGACAGTTGGTCCGAGCAGTACTTC CASSSNGDSWSEQYF
- TRBJ2-3 many TRBV12-3/TRBV12-4 TGTGCCAGCAGTTTGATCCGCACAGATACGCAGTATTTT CASSLIRTDTQYF
- TRBJ1-1 few TRBV6-1 TGTGCCAGCAGTCCTAAGTGGGGACCGAACACTGAAGCTTTCTTT CASSPKWGPNTEAFF
- TRBJ2-3 many TRBV7-2 TGTGCCAGCAGCACTTTCGCGGGTGGCACAGATACGCAGTATTTT CASSTFAGGTDTQYF
- TRBJ2-6 many TRBV12-3/TRBV12-4 TGTGCCATTTCATGGGACTCTGGGGCCAACGTCCTGACTTTC CAISWDSGANVLTF
TRBD2 TRBJ2-1 few TRBV6-2/TRBV6-3 TGTGCCAGCGCAACCGGGACTAGCGGGAGTGAGCAGTTCTTC CASATGTSGSEQFF
- TRBJ2-7 few TRBV5-1 TGCGCCAGCAGCCTTACAGGGACCGAGCAGTACTTC CASSLTGTEQYF
- TRBJ2-7 - TRBV5-1 TGCGCCAGCAGCGCGGGGTCCCCGGGCGAGCAGTACTTC CASSAGSPGEQYF
- TRBJ2-2 many TRBV29-1 TGCAGCGTATCCGGGGGCGGCACCGGGGAGCTGTTTTTT CSVSGGGTGELFF
TRBD1 TRBJ1-1 - TRBV20-1 TGCAGTGCTCCGACAGGGACAGGGACTGAAGCTTTCTTT CSAPTGTGTEAFF
TRBD2 TRBJ2-7 few TRBV3-1 TGTGCCAGCAGCCAAAGTCCGGGACTAGCGGGGTACTTC CASSQSPGLAGYF
- TRBJ1-1 many TRBV5-1 TGCGCCAGCAGCTTGGCCCCCCGGACACAAATGAACACTGAAGCTTTCTTT CASSLAPRTQMNTEAFF
- TRBJ2-2 - TRBV3-1 TGTGCCAGCAGCCAGCCCTACGGACAGTCGGGGGAGCTGTTTTTT CASSQPYGQSGELFF
- TRBJ2-1 many TRBV5-1 TGCGCCAGCAGTGTAACCACCGGGCCAAACCCTAATGAGCAGTTCTTC CASSVTTGPNPNEQFF
- TRBJ2-6 - TRBV30 TGTGCCTGGAGTGATTTCGGGGATCTTAGCTTTGGAGCCAACGTCCTGACTTTC CAWSDFGDLSFGANVLTF
TRBD2 TRBJ2-5 few TRBV30 TGTGCCTGCCCGGGACTAGCGGAAGAGACCCAGTACTTC CACPGLAEETQYF